This TCR beta chain was identified in a study of cytomegalovirus exposure and HLA in healthy donors. Study-level information: An analysis done earlier identified approximately 120 million unique TCR beta sequences from around 180 million T cells.

CDR1 is SGHRS, CDR2 YFSETQ, per germline. This CDR3 has 18 amino acids. V dropped 0 bases and J dropped 2; count of bases not matched to a gene: 10. With 60 Vbeta and 13 Jbeta primers, the PCR was carried out. Only in-frame clones appear in the TCRdb table, and some are missing; sequencing was by immunoSEQ multiplex PCR. The sample consists of about 130,000 clones, 80% of them appearing once. Material: PBMCs. The TCR comes from a male donor in good health and CMV-seronegative. The chain links TRBV5-1 to TRBJ2-3, with 9 bases lining up with TRBD2. The CDR3 reads CASSLGSSGAQYTDTQYF. CDR3 DNA sequence: TGCGCCAGCAGCTTGGGGTCTAGCGGGGCCCAATACACAGATACGCAGTATTTT.